The present entry profiles one T cell receptor delta chain with its context. Taking its sample share into account, this clone is medium-sized (0.01 to 0.1%). Its cognate antigen has yet to be identified. Base qualities are not recorded, but no much larger clone differs from it by a single base. The sample holds other DNA sequences that translate to the same CDR3. Sequencing took place on an Illumina MiSeq. Clones were re-identified by TCRdb from the public reads with CATT, and rows with the same DNA were merged. The sample data list some 12,000 delta-chain clones, and roughly 8.5% of these were observed just once. Approximately 3.8% of the sample is in the top ten clones. The sample belongs to a study of gamma-delta chains in newborns, infants, children (dated by TCRdb to between 2018 and 2021). General notes on the study: According to the title of the study, polyclonal expansion of innate gammadelta T cells immediately after birth is driven by microbial exposure. Right after human newborns were born, the researchers looked at the way microbial exposure shaped their populations of innate gammadelta T cells.

Its CDR3 holds 15 amino acids, cysteine through phenylalanine. Solely the CDR3 DNA is kept, with 45 bases framed from the first base. In the germline V gene, CDR1 corresponds to GEAIGNYY and CDR2 to EKD. The germline V end is reduced by 0 bases and the J end by 0 bases; junction bases left unmatched: 3. The sequence links TRDV2 to TRDJ1, and 7 bases in between align with TRDD3. Specimen: blood. This sequence originates from a child who was a newborn, infant or young child, either healthy, febrile or measles-vaccinated (not recorded which). The CDR3 region reads CACDTLGVYTDKLIF. The nucleotide sequence reads as follows: TGTGCCTGTGACACCCTGGGGGTTTACACCGATAAACTCATCTTT.